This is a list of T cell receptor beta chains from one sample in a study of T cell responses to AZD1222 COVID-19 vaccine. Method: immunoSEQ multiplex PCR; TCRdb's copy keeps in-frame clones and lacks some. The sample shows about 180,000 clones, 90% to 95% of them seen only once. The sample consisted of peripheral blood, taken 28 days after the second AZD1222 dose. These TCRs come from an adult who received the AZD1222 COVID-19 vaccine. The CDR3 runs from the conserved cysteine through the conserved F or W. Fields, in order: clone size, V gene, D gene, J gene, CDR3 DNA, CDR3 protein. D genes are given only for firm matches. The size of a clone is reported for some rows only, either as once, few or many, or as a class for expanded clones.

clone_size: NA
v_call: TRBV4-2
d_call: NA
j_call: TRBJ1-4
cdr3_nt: TGTGCCAGCAGCCAAGAATTCGGGGAGCTTAATGAAAAACTGTTTTTT
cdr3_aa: CASSQEFGELNEKLFF

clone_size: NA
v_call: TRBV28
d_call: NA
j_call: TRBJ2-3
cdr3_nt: TGTGCCAGCAGTTCGCTATCGAGATTCCCCATTACCGCAGATACGCAGTATTTT
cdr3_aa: CASSSLSRFPITADTQYF

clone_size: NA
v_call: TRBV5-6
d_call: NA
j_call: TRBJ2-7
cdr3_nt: TGTGCCAGCACCCCCGGGCCCACCAACTACGAGCAGTACTTC
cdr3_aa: CASTPGPTNYEQYF

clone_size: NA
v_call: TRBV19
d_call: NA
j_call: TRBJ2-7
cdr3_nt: TGTGCCAGTAGTATTTCCTGGAGCTCCTACGAGCAGTACTTC
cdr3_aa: CASSISWSSYEQYF

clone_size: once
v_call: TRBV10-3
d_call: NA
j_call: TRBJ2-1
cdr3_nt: TGTGCCATCAGGCCTTCGGGCGATGATGAGCAGTTCTTC
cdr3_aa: CAIRPSGDDEQFF

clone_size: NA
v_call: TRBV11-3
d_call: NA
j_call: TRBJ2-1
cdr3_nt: TGTGCCAGCAGCCACCGCGGACTAACCTACAATGAGCAGTTCTTC
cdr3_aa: CASSHRGLTYNEQFF

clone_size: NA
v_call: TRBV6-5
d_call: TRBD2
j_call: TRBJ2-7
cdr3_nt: TGTGCCAGCAGTTACGCCGGGACTAGCTCCTACGAGCAGTACTTC
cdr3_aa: CASSYAGTSSYEQYF

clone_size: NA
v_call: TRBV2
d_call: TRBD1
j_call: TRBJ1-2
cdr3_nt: TGTGCCAGCAGTGACGACAGGGTCGGTAACTATGGCTACACCTTC
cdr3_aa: CASSDDRVGNYGYTF

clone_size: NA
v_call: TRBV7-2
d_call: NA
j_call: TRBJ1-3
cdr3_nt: TGTGCCAGCAGCCTTCGGTCTTTACCCTCTGGAAACACCATATATTTT
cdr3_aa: CASSLRSLPSGNTIYF

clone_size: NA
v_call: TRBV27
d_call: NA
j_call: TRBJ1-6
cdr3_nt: TGTGCCAGCAGTCAGGACAGTGGGAATTCACCCCTCCACTTT
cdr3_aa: CASSQDSGNSPLHF

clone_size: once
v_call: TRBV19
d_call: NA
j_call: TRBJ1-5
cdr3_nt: TGTGCCAGTAGTAGCTACACCGAGGAGGGTCAGCCCCAGCATTTT
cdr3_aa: CASSSYTEEGQPQHF

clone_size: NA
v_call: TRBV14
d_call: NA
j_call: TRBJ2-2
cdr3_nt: TGTGCCAGCAGCCAACAACAGGGAATACCCGGGGAGCTGTTTTTT
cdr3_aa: CASSQQQGIPGELFF

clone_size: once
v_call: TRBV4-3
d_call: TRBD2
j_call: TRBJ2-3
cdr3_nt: TGCGCCAGCAGCCAAGCCCGGACTAGCGGGGGGAACACAGATACGCAGTATTTT
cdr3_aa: CASSQARTSGGNTDTQYF

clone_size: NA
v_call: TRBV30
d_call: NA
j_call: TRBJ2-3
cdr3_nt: TGTGCCTGGGGGGTTAGAATCAGCACAGATACGCAGTATTTT
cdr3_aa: CAWGVRISTDTQYF

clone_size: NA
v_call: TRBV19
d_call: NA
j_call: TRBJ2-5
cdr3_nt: TGTGCCAGTAGCGGGAGAGGGGTAGAGACCCAGTACTTC
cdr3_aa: CASSGRGVETQYF

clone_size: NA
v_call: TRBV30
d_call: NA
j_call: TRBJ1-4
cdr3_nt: TGTGCCTGGAGTGTAAGGCTGAATGAAAAACTGTTTTTT
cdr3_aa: CAWSVRLNEKLFF

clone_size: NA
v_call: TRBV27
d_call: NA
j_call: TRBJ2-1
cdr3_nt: TGTGCCAGCAGTTTACGGGGGGGACAGGGACCCTTCTCCTACAATGAGCAGTTCTTC
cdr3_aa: CASSLRGGQGPFSYNEQFF

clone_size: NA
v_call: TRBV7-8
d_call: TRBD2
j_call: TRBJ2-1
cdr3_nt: TGTGCCAGCAGCTTAAAAGCGGGAGGCAAACACAATGAGCAGTTCTTC
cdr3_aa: CASSLKAGGKHNEQFF

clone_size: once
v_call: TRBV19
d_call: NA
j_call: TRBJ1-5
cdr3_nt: TGTGCCAGTAGTTCGGTCGGTTCAAGGCAGCCCCAGCATTTT
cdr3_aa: CASSSVGSRQPQHF

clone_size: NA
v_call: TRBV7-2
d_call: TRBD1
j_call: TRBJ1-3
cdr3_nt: TGTGCCAGCAGACCCGGGACAGGGGTTGGAAACACCATATATTTT
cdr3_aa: CASRPGTGVGNTIYF

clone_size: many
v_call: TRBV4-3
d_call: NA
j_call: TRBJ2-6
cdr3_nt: TGCGCCAGCAGCCCCAGGGGGGTGGAGGCCAACGTCCTGACTTTC
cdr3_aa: CASSPRGVEANVLTF

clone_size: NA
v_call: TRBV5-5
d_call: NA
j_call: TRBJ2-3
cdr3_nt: TGTGCCAGCAGCTTGCAACAGGGTGATACGCAGTATTTT
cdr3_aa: CASSLQQGDTQYF

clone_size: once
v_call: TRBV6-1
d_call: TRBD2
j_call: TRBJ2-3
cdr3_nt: TGTGCCAGCAGAGATAGCGGGGGGAACACAGATACGCAGTATTTT
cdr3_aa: CASRDSGGNTDTQYF

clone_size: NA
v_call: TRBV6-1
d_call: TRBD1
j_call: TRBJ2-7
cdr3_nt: TGTGCCAGCAGCCGCCGGGACAGGGTGAGCGAGCAGTACTTC
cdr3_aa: CASSRRDRVSEQYF

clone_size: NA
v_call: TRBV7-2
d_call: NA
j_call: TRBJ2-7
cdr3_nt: TGTGCCAGCAGCTTAATCAGGGGGGCCGACGAGCAGTACTTC
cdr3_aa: CASSLIRGADEQYF

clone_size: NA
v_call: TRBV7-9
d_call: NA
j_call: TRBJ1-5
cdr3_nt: TGTGCCAGCAGGTCCCCGGGGGAGGGCAATCAGCCCCAGCATTTT
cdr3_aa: CASRSPGEGNQPQHF

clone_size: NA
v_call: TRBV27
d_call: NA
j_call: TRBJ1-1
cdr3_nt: TGTGCCAGCAGTCTTGCTCCTCTCACGAACACTGAAGCTTTCTTT
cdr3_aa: CASSLAPLTNTEAFF

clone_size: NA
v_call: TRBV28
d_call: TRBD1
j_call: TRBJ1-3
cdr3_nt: TGTGCCAGCAGATCCGGGACAGGGGGTTCTTCTGTGTATTTT
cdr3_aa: CASRSGTGGSSVYF

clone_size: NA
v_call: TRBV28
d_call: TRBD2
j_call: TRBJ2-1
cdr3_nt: TGTGCCAGCAGTTTCGCGACTAGCGGGAGACATGAGCAGTTCTTC
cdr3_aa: CASSFATSGRHEQFF

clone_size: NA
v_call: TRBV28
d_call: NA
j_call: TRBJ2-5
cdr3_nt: TGTGCCAGCAGTCCCCGGCTAGCGCTGGGGACCCAGTACTTC
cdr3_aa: CASSPRLALGTQYF

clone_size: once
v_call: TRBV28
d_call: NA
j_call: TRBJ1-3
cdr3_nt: TGTGCCAGCAGTTACACAGGCCGGGCTGGAAACACCATATATTTT
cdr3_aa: CASSYTGRAGNTIYF

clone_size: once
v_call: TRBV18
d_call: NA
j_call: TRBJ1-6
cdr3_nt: TGTGCCAGCTCACTGGGACGGTCAAATTCACCCCTCCACTTT
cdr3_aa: CASSLGRSNSPLHF

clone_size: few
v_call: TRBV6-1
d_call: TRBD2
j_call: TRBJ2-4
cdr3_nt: TGTGCCAGCAGTGAAGCGAGGACTAGCGGGAGCCCGTGGGACATTCAGTACTTC
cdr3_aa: CASSEARTSGSPWDIQYF

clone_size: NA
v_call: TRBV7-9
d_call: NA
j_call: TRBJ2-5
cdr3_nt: TGTGCCAGCAGCCCGCAGGGGGGAGAGACCCAGTACTTC
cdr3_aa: CASSPQGGETQYF

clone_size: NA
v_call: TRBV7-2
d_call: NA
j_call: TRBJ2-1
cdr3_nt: TGTGCCAGCAGCTTAGATTTGCACAATGAGCAGTTCTTC
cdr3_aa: CASSLDLHNEQFF

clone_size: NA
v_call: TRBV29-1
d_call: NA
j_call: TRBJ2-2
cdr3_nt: TGCAGCGTTGACAAGGACACCGGGGAGCTGTTTTTT
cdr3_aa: CSVDKDTGELFF